This T cell receptor (beta chain) came from a study of identical twins. V lost 1 base, J lost 3 bases, and 10 bases lay in between. CDR3 length: 14 amino acids. Points from the study as a whole: Surplus twin overlap in beta out-of-frame sequences was less pronounced.

Template switching added a universal primer site, and cDNA bore unique molecular identifiers. TCRdb used MiXCR to reprocess the 5' RACE reads, holding one entry per CDR3 protein. The sample has hundreds of thousands of distinct CDR3 sequences; around 12% are singletons. The sample holds a few counts of this clonotype. No antigen is known for it. The same specimen was also included in a second study, on yellow fever vaccine responses in identical twins.

The receptor was derived from a young woman in good health. The V call is TRBV12-3 or TRBV12-4, the J call TRBJ2-7; D perhaps matches TRBD1 (5 bases). Specimen: CD8+ T cells sorted from blood. CDR3 protein: CASSLGVQGYEQYV. Here the CDR3 DNA reads TGTGCCAGCAGTTTAGGGGTTCAGGGCTACGAGCAGTACGTC.